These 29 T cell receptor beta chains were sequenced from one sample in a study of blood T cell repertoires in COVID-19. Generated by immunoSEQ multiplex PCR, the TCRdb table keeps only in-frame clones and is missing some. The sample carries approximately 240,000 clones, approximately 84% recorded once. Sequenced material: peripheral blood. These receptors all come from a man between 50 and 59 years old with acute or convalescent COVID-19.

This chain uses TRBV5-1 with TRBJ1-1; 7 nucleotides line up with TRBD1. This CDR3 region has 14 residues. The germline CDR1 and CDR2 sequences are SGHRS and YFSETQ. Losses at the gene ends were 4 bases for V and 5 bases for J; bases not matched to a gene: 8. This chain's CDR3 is CASSTQTGKTEAFF. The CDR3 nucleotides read TGCGCCAGCAGCACCCAGACAGGGAAAACTGAAGCTTTCTTT.

In DNA, the CDR3 is TGCGCCAGCAGCCCACTAAGCGGGAGCCCCTACGAGCAGTACTTC. Its translation: CASSPLSGSPYEQYF. V is TRBV5-1 and J is TRBJ2-7; 8 bases agree with TRBD2. Trimming removed 4 bases from V and 2 bases from J; junction bases left unmatched: 8. The CDR3 is 15 residues long. CDR1 and CDR2 from the germline V gene are SGHRS and YFSETQ.

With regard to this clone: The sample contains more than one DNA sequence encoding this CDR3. DNA for the CDR3: TGTGCCAGCAGGAGACAGGGGAACACTGAAGCTTTCTTT. It codes for CASRRQGNTEAFF. V is TRBV28 and J is TRBJ1-1; 7 nucleotides match TRBD1. Germline values: CDR1 MDHEN, CDR2 SYDVKM. This CDR3 is 13 amino acids long. Germline trimming cut 6 bases from V and 1 base from J; bases unmatched to any gene: 2.

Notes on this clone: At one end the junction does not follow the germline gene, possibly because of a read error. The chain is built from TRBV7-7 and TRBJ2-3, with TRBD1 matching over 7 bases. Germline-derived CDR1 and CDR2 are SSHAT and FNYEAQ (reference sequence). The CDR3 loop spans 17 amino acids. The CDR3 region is CASSLAWTGTSTDTQYF. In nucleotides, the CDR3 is TGTGCTAGCAGCTTAGCTTGGACAGGAACTAGCACAGATACGCAGTATTTT. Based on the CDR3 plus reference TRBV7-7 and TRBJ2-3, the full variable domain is GAGVSQSPRYKVTKRGQDVTLRCDPISSHATLYWYQQALGQGPEFLTYFNYEAQPDKSGLPSDRFSAERPEGSISTLTIQRTEQRDSAMYRCASSLAWTGTSTDTQYFGPGTRLTVL.

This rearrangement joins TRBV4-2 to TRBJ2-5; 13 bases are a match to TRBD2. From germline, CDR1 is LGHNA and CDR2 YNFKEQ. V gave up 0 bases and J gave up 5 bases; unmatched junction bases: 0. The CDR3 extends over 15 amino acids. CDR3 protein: CASSQETSGGETQYF. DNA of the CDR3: TGTGCCAGCAGCCAAGAGACTAGCGGGGGGGAGACCCAGTACTTC.

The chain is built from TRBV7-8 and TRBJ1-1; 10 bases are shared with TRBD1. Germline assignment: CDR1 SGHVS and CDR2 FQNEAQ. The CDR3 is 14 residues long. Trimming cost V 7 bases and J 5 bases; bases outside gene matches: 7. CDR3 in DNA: TGTGCCAGCACCAGGGACAGGGGAGGGACTGAAGCTTTCTTT. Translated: CASTRDRGGTEAFF.

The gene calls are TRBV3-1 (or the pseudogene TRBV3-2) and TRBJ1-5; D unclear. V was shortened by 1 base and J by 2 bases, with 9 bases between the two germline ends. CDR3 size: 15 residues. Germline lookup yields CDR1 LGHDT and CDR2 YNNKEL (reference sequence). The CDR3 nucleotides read TGTGCCAGCAGCCAAGGAGGAGTAGGCAATCAGCCCCAGCATTTT. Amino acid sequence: CASSQGGVGNQPQHF.

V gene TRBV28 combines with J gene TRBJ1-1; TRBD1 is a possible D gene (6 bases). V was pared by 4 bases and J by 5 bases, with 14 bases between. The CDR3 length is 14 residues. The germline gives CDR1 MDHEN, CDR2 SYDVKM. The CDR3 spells CASSSPGVRTEAFF. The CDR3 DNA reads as TGTGCCAGCAGTTCCCCAGGGGTCCGGACTGAAGCTTTCTTT.

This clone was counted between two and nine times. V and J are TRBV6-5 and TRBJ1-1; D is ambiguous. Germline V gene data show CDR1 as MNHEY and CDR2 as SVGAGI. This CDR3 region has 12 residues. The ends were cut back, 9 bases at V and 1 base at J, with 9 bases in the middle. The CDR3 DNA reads TGTGCCAGTACTCGACAGAACACTGAAGCTTTCTTT. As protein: CASTRQNTEAFF.

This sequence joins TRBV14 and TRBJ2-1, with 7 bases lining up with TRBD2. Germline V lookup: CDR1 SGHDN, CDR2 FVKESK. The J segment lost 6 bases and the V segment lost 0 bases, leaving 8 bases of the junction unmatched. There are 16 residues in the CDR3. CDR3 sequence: CASSQEWRTRVNEQFF. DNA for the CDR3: TGTGCCAGCAGCCAAGAATGGAGGACTAGGGTCAATGAGCAGTTCTTC. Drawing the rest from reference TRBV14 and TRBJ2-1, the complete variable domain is EAGVTQFPSHSVIEKGQTVTLRCDPISGHDNLYWYRRVMGKEIKFLLHFVKESKQDESGMPNNRFLAERTGGTYSTLKVQPAELEDSGVYFCASSQEWRTRVNEQFFGPGTRLTVL.

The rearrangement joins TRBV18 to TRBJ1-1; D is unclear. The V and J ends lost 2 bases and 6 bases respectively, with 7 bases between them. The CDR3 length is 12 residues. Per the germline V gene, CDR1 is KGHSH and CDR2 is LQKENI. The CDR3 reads CASSPLWPEAFF. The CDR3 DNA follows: TGTGCCAGCTCACCATTGTGGCCTGAAGCTTTCTTT.

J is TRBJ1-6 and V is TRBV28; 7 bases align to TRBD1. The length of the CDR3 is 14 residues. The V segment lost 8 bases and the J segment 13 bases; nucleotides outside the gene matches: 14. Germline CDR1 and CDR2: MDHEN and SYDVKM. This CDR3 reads CASGKGGPIAPLHF. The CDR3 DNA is TGTGCCAGCGGAAAAGGGGGCCCAATTGCGCCCCTCCACTTT.

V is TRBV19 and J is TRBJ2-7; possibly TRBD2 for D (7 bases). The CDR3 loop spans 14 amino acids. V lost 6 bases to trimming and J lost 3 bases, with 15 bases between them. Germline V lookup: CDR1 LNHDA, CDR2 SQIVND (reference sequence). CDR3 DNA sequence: TGTGCCAGTAGCGGGGGGCGGCTTCACTACGAGCAGTACTTC. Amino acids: CASSGGRLHYEQYF.

The CDR3 coding sequence is TGTGCCAGCAGTGTCAACCGGGACAGGGCCCCATTCCCCTTTAACACTGAAGCTTTCTTT. It codes for CASSVNRDRAPFPFNTEAFF. V and J are TRBV28 and TRBJ1-1, with 9 bases that match TRBD1. The CDR3 runs to 20 residues. The J segment lost 2 bases and the V segment lost 5 bases, leaving 21 bases of the junction unmatched. The germline V gene has CDR1 MDHEN and CDR2 SYDVKM.

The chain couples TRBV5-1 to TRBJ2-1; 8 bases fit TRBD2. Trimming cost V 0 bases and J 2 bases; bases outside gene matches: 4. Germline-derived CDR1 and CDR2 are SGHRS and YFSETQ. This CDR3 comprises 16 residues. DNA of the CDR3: TGCGCCAGCAGCTTGGACGGGGGGGGAACCTACAATGAGCAGTTCTTC. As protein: CASSLDGGGTYNEQFF.

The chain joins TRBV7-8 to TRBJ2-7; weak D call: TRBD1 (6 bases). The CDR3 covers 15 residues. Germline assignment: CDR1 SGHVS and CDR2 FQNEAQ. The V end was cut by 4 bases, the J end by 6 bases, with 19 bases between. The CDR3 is CASSSRDMGDPEQYF. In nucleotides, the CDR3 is TGTGCCAGCAGCTCCCGGGACATGGGGGACCCCGAGCAGTACTTC.

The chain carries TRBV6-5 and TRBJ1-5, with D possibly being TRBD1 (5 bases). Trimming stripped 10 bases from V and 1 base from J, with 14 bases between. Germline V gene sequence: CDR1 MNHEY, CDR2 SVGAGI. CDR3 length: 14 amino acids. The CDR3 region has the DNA TGTGCCACGTCGACAGAATGGAGCAATCAGCCCCAGCATTTT. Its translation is CATSTEWSNQPQHF.

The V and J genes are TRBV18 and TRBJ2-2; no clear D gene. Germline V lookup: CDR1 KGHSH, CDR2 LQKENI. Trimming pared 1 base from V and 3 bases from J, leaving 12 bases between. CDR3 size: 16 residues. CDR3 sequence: CASSPRAAIDTGELFF. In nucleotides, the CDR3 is TGTGCCAGCTCACCACGGGCCGCCATAGACACCGGGGAGCTGTTTTTT.

The CDR3 region has the DNA TGTGCCAGCAGTGAATTTAGAGGGGGTCTTTACAATGAGCAGTTCTTC. Translated, it gives CASSEFRGGLYNEQFF. The chain recombines TRBV25-1 with TRBJ2-1; D possibly corresponds to TRBD1 (6 bases). This CDR3 contains 16 residues. CDR1 is MGHDK, CDR2 SYGVNS, per germline. The V gene lost 1 base and the J gene lost 4 bases, with 14 bases spanning the gap.

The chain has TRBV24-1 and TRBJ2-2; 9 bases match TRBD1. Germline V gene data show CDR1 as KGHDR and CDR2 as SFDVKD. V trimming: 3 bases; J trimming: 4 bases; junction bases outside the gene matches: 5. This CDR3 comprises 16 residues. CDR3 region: CATSDPDRGGTGELFF. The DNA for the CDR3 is TGTGCCACCAGTGATCCGGACAGGGGAGGCACCGGGGAGCTGTTTTTT.

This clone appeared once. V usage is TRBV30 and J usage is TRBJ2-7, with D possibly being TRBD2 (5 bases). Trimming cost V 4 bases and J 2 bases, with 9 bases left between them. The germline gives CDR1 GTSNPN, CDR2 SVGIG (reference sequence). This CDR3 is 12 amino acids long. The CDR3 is CAWTSLPYEQYF. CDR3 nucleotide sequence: TGTGCCTGGACTAGCCTACCCTACGAGCAGTACTTC.

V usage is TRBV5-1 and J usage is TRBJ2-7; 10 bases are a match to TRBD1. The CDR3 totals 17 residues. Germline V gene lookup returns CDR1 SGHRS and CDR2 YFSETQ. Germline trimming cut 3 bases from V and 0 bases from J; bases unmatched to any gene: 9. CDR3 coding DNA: TGCGCCAGCAGCTATGACAGGGGGCGACCAAGCTCCTACGAGCAGTACTTC. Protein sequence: CASSYDRGRPSSYEQYF.

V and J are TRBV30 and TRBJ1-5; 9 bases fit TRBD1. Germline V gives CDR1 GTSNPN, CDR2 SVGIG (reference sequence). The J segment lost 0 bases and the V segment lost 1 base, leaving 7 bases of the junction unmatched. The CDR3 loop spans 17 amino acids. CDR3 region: CAWSDGQGKFSNQPQHF. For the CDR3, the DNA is TGTGCCTGGAGTGATGGACAGGGGAAATTTAGCAATCAGCCCCAGCATTTT.

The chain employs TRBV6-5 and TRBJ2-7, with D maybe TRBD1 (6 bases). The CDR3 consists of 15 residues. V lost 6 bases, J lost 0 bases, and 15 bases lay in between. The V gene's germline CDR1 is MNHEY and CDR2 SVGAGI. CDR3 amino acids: CASRSTGKSSYEQYF. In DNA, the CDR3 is TGTGCCAGCAGGTCCACAGGGAAGAGCTCCTACGAGCAGTACTTC.

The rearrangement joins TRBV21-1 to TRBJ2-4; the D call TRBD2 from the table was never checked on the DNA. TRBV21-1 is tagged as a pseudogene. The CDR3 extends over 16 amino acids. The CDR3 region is CANTIIWTVGGNIQYF. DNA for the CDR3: TGTGCCAACACGATCATATGGACCGTGGGGGGAAACATTCAGTACTTC.

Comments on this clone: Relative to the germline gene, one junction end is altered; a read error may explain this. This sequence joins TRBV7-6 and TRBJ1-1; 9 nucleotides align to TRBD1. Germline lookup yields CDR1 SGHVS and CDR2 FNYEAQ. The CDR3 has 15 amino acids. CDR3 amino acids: CASGLGQGGGTEAFF. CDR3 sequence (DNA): TGTGCCAGCGGCTTGGGACAGGGAGGGGGGACTGAAGCTTTCTTT.

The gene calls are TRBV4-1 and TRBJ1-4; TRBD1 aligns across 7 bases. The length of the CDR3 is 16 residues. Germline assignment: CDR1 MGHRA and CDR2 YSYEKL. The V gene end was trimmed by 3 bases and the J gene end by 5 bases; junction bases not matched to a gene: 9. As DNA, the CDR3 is TGCGCCAGCAGCCAGTTTCAGGGGACAGCGAATGAAAAACTGTTTTTT. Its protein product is CASSQFQGTANEKLFF.

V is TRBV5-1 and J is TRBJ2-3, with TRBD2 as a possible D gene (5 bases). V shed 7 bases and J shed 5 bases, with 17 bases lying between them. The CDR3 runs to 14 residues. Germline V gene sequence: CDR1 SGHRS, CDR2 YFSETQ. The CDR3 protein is CASSRATEGDTQYF. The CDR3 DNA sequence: TGCGCCAGCTCCCGGGCCACCGAGGGAGATACGCAGTATTTT.

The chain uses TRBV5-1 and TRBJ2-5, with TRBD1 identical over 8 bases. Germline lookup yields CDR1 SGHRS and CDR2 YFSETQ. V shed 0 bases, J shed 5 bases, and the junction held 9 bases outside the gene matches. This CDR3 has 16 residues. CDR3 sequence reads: CASSLDGQGYEETQYF. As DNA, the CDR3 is TGCGCCAGCAGCTTGGATGGACAGGGCTATGAGGAGACCCAGTACTTC. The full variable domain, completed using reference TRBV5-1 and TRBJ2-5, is KAGVTQTPRYLIKTRGQQVTLSCSPISGHRSVSWYQQTPGQGLQFLFEYFSETQRNKGNFPGRFSGRQFSNSRSEMNVSTLELGDSALYLCASSLDGQGYEETQYFGPGTRLLVL.